A selection of T cell receptor beta chains follows, all from one sample in a study of T-cell memory formation after mild COVID-19. TCRdb re-analysed the 5' RACE reads in MiXCR, keeping a single row per CDR3 protein. The sample lists approximately 680 distinct CDR3 sequences, 34% occurring once. Sequences were obtained from PBMCs or a T cell subset sorted from them (not recorded which). The receptors were gathered from an adult who had mild COVID-19 (a few samples of this study predate the infection). Cell type and time point are not known. CDR3s include the opening cysteine and the closing phenylalanine or tryptophan. The D gene is left open where the match is weak. Rows give clone size only sometimes, using once, few, many, or a class for an expanded clone.

cdr3_aa v_call d_call clone_size cdr3_length j_call
CASSQEAHRNYGYTF TRBV4-1 NA large 15 TRBJ1-2
CASSAQTGGSMYEQYF TRBV9 TRBD1 NA 16 TRBJ2-7
CSVRGGAINTEAFF TRBV29-1 NA large 14 TRBJ1-1
CASTRASEETQYF TRBV7-2 NA NA 13 TRBJ2-5
CASSDELGHYGYTF TRBV2 NA medium-sized 14 TRBJ1-2
CASSQASGGANEQFF TRBV4-2 TRBD2 NA 15 TRBJ2-1
CASSQGQGTEAFF TRBV9 TRBD1 large 13 TRBJ1-1
CASSRPAIFAETQYF TRBV18 NA medium-sized 15 TRBJ2-5
CASSIVWLSTDTQYF TRBV5-5 NA NA 15 TRBJ2-3
CASRSLGSEAFF TRBV25-1 NA large 12 TRBJ1-1
CASSLAGTTWTEAFF TRBV7-2 NA NA 15 TRBJ1-1
CASSTGHGPSYEQYF TRBV19 NA medium-sized 15 TRBJ2-7
CASSPGGSSYNEQFF TRBV5-6 NA NA 15 TRBJ2-1
CASSPNRVYEQYF TRBV3-1 NA NA 13 TRBJ2-7
CASTDGRFDYGYTF TRBV6-5 NA medium-sized 14 TRBJ1-2
CASSLASWASGSKDYEQYF TRBV7-2 TRBD2 large 19 TRBJ2-7
CASSEGTGFYEQYF TRBV12-3/TRBV12-4 TRBD1 NA 14 TRBJ2-7
CATQGGDTDTQYF TRBV15 NA large 13 TRBJ2-3
CSPRTSGGQETQYF TRBV20-1 TRBD2 NA 14 TRBJ2-5
CASSLTSGEETQYF TRBV7-2 TRBD2 NA 14 TRBJ2-5
CASSLTSVQSTDTQYF TRBV6-2/TRBV6-3 TRBD2 medium-sized 16 TRBJ2-3
CASSYLGGVTKNIQYF TRBV6-2/TRBV6-3 NA large 16 TRBJ2-4
CASTIAPNYGYTF TRBV6-5 NA large 13 TRBJ1-2
CASSPRTDIYGYTF TRBV7-9 NA NA 14 TRBJ1-2
CASSRPGTGKEAFF TRBV7-2 TRBD1 NA 14 TRBJ1-1
CASSLGRSMNTEAFF TRBV12-3/TRBV12-4 NA large 15 TRBJ1-1
CASSPHYGGELFF TRBV7-3 NA NA 13 TRBJ2-2
CSARDRTSGHEQYF TRBV20-1 TRBD2 NA 14 TRBJ2-7
CATSDTHRARTGELFF TRBV24-1 NA large 16 TRBJ2-2
CASSQDLRGPGEAFF TRBV4-3 NA large 15 TRBJ1-1
CASSTWPRGGGADEQFF TRBV7-8 TRBD2 medium-sized 17 TRBJ2-1
CASSPQGTQVIYEQYF TRBV4-3 TRBD1 large 16 TRBJ2-7
CASSFSPLTGWAEAFF TRBV28 NA medium-sized 16 TRBJ1-1
CASSPRPTAFGEQFF TRBV3-1 NA medium-sized 15 TRBJ2-1
CAISEFQETQYF TRBV10-3 NA large 12 TRBJ2-5
CASSIAEYTGELFF TRBV12-3/TRBV12-4 NA large 14 TRBJ2-2
CASSLEGYGTPAEAFF TRBV5-6 NA few 16 TRBJ1-1
CASSTDTQYF TRBV12-3/TRBV12-4 NA NA 10 TRBJ2-3
CASSPQQGGPYEQYF TRBV5-1 NA once 15 TRBJ2-7
CASSRTGQGSLFGTSGSYNEQFF TRBV21-1 NA medium-sized 23 TRBJ2-1
CASTETGTGELFF TRBV6-5 NA large 13 TRBJ2-2
CASSLGGVGDTQYF TRBV12-3/TRBV12-4 NA few 14 TRBJ2-3
CASGHGTGYEQYF TRBV18 TRBD1 NA 13 TRBJ2-7
CATRGTAYTEAFF TRBV24-1 NA medium-sized 13 TRBJ1-1
CSAAGGGQETQYF TRBV20-1 TRBD2 NA 13 TRBJ2-5
CASSPGLAEAGETQYF TRBV6-5 TRBD2 large 16 TRBJ2-5
CASSIRMPGQRNTEAFF TRBV4-1 TRBD1 NA 17 TRBJ1-1
CASSKTGTNEQYF TRBV7-9 NA medium-sized 13 TRBJ2-7
CASSQDLINNEQFF TRBV14 NA large 14 TRBJ2-1
CASSEGAGSSYEQYF TRBV6-1 NA large 15 TRBJ2-7
CASSPSEGDWQFF TRBV18 NA large 13 TRBJ2-1
CASSLDGVGAEAFF TRBV5-1 NA NA 14 TRBJ1-1
CSASPGREVSYNEQFF TRBV20-1 TRBD2 large 16 TRBJ2-1
CASSFNLPLGQGSSGANVLTF TRBV4-1 TRBD1 large 21 TRBJ2-6
CASSYSRWQSGNTIYF TRBV6-5 NA medium-sized 16 TRBJ1-3